This T cell receptor (beta chain) was profiled in a study of T cell responses to AZD1222 COVID-19 vaccine. Findings and caveats of the study: When two AZD1222 doses had been given, Spike-specific TCR breadth and depth rose.

This table comes from immunoSEQ multiplex PCR, and its TCRdb copy is limited to in-frame clones, with some not included. Of roughly 70,000 clones in the sample, around 79% are singletons; the top ten hold around 25%. A note on this clone: The antigen is unknown.

The CDR3 consists of 15 residues. CDR1 and CDR2 from the germline V gene are SEHNR and FQNEAQ (reference sequence). V was trimmed by 3 bases and J by 1 base, leaving 12 bases between them. This TCR was sampled from an adult in good health. This chain joins TRBV7-9 and TRBJ1-1; a possible D gene is TRBD1 (5 bases). The sequenced sample was peripheral blood, obtained on day 0 of MenACWY control vaccination. The CDR3 coding sequence is TGTGCCAGCAGCTTGGGTGACAGTACGAACACTGAAGCTTTCTTT. It specifies CASSLGDSTNTEAFF.